The following is a TCR beta chain sequence with its context. The assay was immunoSEQ multiplex PCR, and TCRdb's table has in-frame clones only and misses some. The repertoire holds tens of thousands of clones, around nine tenths seen once, with 11% in the top ten. The record originates from a study of T cell responses to AZD1222 COVID-19 vaccine. As for the study in general: Both about-4-week and about-12-week second-dose recipients were combined.

Germline V gene lookup returns CDR1 MDHEN and CDR2 SYDVKM. The length of the CDR3 is 17 residues. V lost 6 bases to trimming and J lost 7 bases, with 27 bases between them. The gene calls are TRBV28 and TRBJ1-2; D possibly corresponds to TRBD1 (5 bases). The sequence was obtained from an adult in good health. The sequencing used peripheral blood, collected on day 0 of AZD1222 vaccination. CDR3 region: CASSPDLGALGGGGYTF. The CDR3 DNA reads TGTGCCAGCAGCCCTGACTTGGGTGCTCTCGGGGGTGGTGGCTACACCTTC.